The present TCR beta chain was sequenced within a study of Graves' ophthalmopathy and Graves' hyperthyroidism. Investigators amplified TCR beta CDR3 regions from RNA transcripts. HTBI-primed RT-PCR formed the first round, and a multiplex PCR formed the second. TCRdb re-called the multiplex PCR reads through MiXCR, storing one row per CDR3 protein. This table holds 660,000 or so distinct CDR3 sequences, 35% to 45% found once. The CDR3 has 13 residues. The ends were cut back, 5 bases at V and 3 bases at J, with 10 bases in the middle. Germline loops: CDR1 ENHRY, CDR2 SYGVKD. Overall study findings and caveats: Most expanded clonotypes from thyroid (those above 0.001 frequency) were also found in blood. For separating ophthalmopathy from stable hyperthyroidism, a 13-signature model gave roughly 90% sensitivity and roughly 83% specificity.

As to this clonotype: Its antigen is not known.

This receptor was taken from an adult man with Graves' ophthalmopathy. The specimen sequenced was peripheral blood. The J gene is TRBJ1-1, the V gene TRBV10-3; D unresolved. The CDR3 DNA follows: TGTGCCATCAGTACGACTGTGGACACTGAAGCTTTCTTT. Translated, it gives CAISTTVDTEAFF.